This TCR beta chain was found in a study of sequential checkpoint blockade in melanoma. Trimming stripped 2 bases from V and 1 base from J, with 9 bases between. The CDR3 is 15 residues long. Germline-derived CDR1 and CDR2 are MNHEY and SVGAGI. This clone occurred a few times. Noted treatment: randomized to nivolumab then ipilimumab (arm A) or the reverse (arm B). Assay: immunoSEQ multiplex PCR; the TCRdb copy retains only in-frame clones and omits some. Among roughly 20,000 clones, under 75% were seen once, and the ten largest hold about 19%. The clonotype was recovered from a human donor with melanoma. This chain joins TRBV6-5 and TRBJ1-5; D ambiguous. The sample consisted of CD8+ T cells sorted from blood (inferred from file names), taken from a patient given nivolumab and ipilimumab in sequence. DNA of the CDR3: TGTGCCAGCAGTTACGGCCCCAAGAGCAATCAGCCCCAGCATTTT. Its translation is CASSYGPKSNQPQHF.